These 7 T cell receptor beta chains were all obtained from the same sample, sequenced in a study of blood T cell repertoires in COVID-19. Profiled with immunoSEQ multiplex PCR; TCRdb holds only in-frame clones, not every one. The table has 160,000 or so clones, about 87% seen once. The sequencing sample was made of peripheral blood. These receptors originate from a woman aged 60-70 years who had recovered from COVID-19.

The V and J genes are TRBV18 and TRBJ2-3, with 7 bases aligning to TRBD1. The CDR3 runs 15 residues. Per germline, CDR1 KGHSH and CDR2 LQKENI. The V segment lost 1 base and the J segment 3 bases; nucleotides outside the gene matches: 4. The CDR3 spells CASSPQGAKTDTQYF. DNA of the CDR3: TGTGCCAGCTCACCACAGGGGGCGAAAACAGATACGCAGTATTTT.

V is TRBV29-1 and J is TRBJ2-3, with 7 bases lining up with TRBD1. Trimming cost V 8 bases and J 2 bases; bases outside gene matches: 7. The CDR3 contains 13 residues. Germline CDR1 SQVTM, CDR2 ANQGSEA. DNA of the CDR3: TGCAGCAACACAGGGGCCACCACAGATACGCAGTATTTT. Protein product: CSNTGATTDTQYF.

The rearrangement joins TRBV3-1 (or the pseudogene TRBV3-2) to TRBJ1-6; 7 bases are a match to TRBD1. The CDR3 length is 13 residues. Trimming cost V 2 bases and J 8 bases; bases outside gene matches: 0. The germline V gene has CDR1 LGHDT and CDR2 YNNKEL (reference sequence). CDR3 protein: CASSQQGDSPLHF. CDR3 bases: TGTGCCAGCAGCCAACAGGGGGATTCACCCCTCCACTTT.

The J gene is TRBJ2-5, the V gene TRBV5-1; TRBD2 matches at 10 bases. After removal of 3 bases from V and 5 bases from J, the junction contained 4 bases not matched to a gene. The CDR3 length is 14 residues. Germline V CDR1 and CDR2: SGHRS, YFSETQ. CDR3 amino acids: CASSSNSGGETQYF. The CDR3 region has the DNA TGCGCCAGCAGCTCTAATAGCGGGGGGGAGACCCAGTACTTC.

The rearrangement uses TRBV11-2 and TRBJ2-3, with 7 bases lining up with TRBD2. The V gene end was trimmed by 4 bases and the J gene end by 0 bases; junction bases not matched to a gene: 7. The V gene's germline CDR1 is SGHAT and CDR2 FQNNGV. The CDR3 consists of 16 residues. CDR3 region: CASSSLGGTSTDTQYF. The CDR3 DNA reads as TGTGCCAGCAGCTCCCTCGGGGGGACTAGCACAGATACGCAGTATTTT.

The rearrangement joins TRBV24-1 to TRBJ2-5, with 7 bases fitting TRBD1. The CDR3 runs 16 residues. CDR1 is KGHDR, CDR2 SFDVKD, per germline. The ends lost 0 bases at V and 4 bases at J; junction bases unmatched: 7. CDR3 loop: CATSDLRGRGLETQYF. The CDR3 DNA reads TGTGCCACCAGTGATTTGAGGGGCAGGGGGTTAGAGACCCAGTACTTC.

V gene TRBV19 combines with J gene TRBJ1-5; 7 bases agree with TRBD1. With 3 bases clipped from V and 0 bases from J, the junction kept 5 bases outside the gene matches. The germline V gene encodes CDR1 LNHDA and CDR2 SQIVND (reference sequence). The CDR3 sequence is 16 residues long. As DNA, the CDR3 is TGTGCCAGTAGTATCCTGACAGGGAATAGCAATCAGCCCCAGCATTTT. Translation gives CASSILTGNSNQPQHF.